This T cell receptor beta chain was profiled in a study of T cell responses to AZD1222 COVID-19 vaccine. In the study overall: Timing groups of about 4 and about 12 weeks for second doses were pooled.

Notes on the study in general: Without day 14 samples, only post-peak T cell repertoires were studied. Nearly half of unique spike-specific TCRs reportedly avoided B.1.351 and B.1.1.7 mutated regions. The donors showed a predominance of white British ancestry and of females, with possible underestimation of clonal diversity.

The method was immunoSEQ multiplex PCR; TCRdb's version includes in-frame clones alone and lacks a portion of them. Altogether over 60,000 clones are present, 80% to 90% being singletons, with the ten largest covering approximately 25%. Points on this clone: Its specificity is unknown.

Sequenced here: peripheral blood, sampled on day 0 of AZD1222 vaccination. The origin of this receptor is an adult in good health.

CDR3 DNA sequence: TGTGCCAGCAGCCAAGATCTTCTTGGATCACCCCTCCACTTT. It encodes CASSQDLLGSPLHF. The V and J genes are TRBV14 and TRBJ1-6, with D uncertain. The germline gives CDR1 SGHDN, CDR2 FVKESK. This CDR3 has 14 amino acids. Trimming pared 0 bases from V and 10 bases from J, leaving 10 bases between.